The sequence of this T cell receptor (beta chain) was determined in a study of cytomegalovirus exposure and HLA in healthy donors. V lost 4 bases, J lost 8 bases, and 6 bases lay in between. The CDR3 contains 12 residues. Germline lookup yields CDR1 MGHRA and CDR2 YSYEKL. Both 60 Vbeta primers and 13 Jbeta primers went into the PCR. Profiling relied on immunoSEQ multiplex PCR, and the TCRdb table lists in-frame clones only, not all of them. Altogether roughly 190,000 clones are present, roughly 80% being singletons, with the ten largest covering 1.6%. This clone was counted between two and nine times.

The receptor was isolated from a woman in her late teens or twenties in good health and CMV-seronegative. Material: PBMCs. J is TRBJ1-6 and V is TRBV4-1; D call uncertain. The DNA of the CDR3 is TGCGCCAGCAGCCCTCCTCATTCACCCCTCCACTTT. As protein: CASSPPHSPLHF.